The 3 T cell receptor beta chains reported below all come from one sample, sequenced in a study of cytomegalovirus exposure and HLA in healthy donors. Measured with immunoSEQ multiplex PCR; TCRdb has only the in-frame clones, and not every one. The top ten hold 4% to 5% of the sample, which has about 160,000 clones, 89% seen once. The sequenced sample consisted of PBMCs. These receptors all stem from a young man in good health and CMV-seropositive.

V is TRBV30 and J is TRBJ2-7, with 7 bases aligning to TRBD1. Trimming cost V 5 bases and J 7 bases; bases outside gene matches: 5. Germline loops: CDR1 GTSNPN, CDR2 SVGIG (reference sequence). CDR3 length equals 11 residues. The CDR3 coding sequence is TGTGCCTGGGAGACGACAGGGGAGCAGTACTTC. Residues: CAWETTGEQYF.

The chain is built from TRBV9 and TRBJ2-3; D is possibly TRBD2 (6 bases). CDR3 length equals 15 residues. Trimming shortened V by 0 bases and J by 1 base, and 9 bases separated the two germline ends. Germline assignment: CDR1 SGDLS and CDR2 YYNGEE. The DNA of the CDR3 is TGTGCCAGCAGCGTAGCGGAGGGAGGCACAGATACGCAGTATTTT. This gives the protein CASSVAEGGTDTQYF.

V gene TRBV2 combines with J gene TRBJ2-1, with 11 bases that match TRBD2. V lost 3 bases, J lost 8 bases, and 6 bases stayed unmatched. This CDR3 is 15 amino acids long. Germline V lookup: CDR1 SNHLY, CDR2 FYNNEI. CDR3 in amino acids: CASSDRTSGSYEQFF. In DNA, the CDR3 is TGTGCCAGCAGTGATCGTACTAGCGGGAGTTATGAGCAGTTCTTC.